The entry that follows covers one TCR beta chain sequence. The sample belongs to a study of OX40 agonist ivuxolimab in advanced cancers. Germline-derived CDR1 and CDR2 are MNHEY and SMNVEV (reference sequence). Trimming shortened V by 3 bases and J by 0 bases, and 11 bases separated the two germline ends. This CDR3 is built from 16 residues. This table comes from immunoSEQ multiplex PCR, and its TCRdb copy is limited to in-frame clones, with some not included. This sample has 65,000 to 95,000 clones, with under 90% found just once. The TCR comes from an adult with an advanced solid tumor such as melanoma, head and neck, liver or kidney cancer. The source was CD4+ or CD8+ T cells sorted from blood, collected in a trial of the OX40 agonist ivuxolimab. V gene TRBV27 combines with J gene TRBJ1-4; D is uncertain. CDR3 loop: CASSLPTVATNEKLFF. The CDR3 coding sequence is TGTGCCAGCAGTTTGCCGACCGTTGCAACTAATGAAAAACTGTTTTTT.